This T cell receptor (beta chain) was recovered during a study of cytomegalovirus exposure and HLA in healthy donors. Across the whole study: Early released data comprised some 91 million unique TCRs from HLA-typed donors.

PCR primers comprised 60 Vbeta and 13 Jbeta primers. Sequenced by immunoSEQ multiplex PCR; TCRdb stores in-frame clones only, minus some. The data contain about 150,000 clones, about 73% of them singletons. Study-level points and caveats: Later analysis demonstrated an association between a missense DCLRE1C variant and TCR beta V- and J-gene trimming. Later analysis placed DRB1 highest and HLA-C lowest in TCR association rates, which differed by HLA locus. Being indistinguishable, some V segments were excluded, TRBV6-2 and TRBV6-3 among them.

Germline assignment: CDR1 SGDLS and CDR2 YYNGEE. V shed 3 bases and J shed 8 bases, with 11 bases lying between them. The CDR3 runs 13 residues. Points on this clone: Its antigen is as yet unknown.

Sequenced input: PBMCs. This clonotype originated in a woman aged 60-75 years in good health and CMV-seropositive. The chain carries TRBV9 and TRBJ2-2, with D possibly matching TRBD1 (6 bases). The chain's CDR3 is CASSAEGGGELFF. In DNA form, the CDR3 reads TGTGCCAGCAGCGCCGAAGGGGGTGGGGAGCTGTTTTTT.